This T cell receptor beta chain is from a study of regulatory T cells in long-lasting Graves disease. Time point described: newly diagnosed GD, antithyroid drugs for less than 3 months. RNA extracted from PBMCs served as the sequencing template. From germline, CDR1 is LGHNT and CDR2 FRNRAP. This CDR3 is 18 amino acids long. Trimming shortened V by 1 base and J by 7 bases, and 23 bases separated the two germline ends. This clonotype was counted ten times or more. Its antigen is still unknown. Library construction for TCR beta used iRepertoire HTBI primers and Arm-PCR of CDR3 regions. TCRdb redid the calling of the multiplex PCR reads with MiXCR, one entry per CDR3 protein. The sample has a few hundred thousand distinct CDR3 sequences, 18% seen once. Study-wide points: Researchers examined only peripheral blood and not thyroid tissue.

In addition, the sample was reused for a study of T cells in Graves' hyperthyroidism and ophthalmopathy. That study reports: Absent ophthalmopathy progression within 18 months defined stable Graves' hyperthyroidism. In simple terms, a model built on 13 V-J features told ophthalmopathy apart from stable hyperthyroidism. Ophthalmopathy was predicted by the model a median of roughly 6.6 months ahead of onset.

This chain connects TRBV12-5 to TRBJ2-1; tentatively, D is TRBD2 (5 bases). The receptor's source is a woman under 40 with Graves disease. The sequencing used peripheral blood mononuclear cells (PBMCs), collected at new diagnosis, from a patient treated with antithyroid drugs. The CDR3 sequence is CASGLALWTREGVNEQFF. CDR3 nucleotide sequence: TGTGCTAGTGGTTTGGCACTGTGGACGAGGGAAGGAGTGAATGAGCAGTTCTTC.